This TCR beta chain was retrieved from a study of OX40 agonist ivuxolimab in advanced cancers. Study-wide results and limits: The authors did not determine the antigen specificity of the expanded peripheral T cells. Both blood CD4+ and CD8+ T cells showed clonal growth by week 6 at 0.1 to 3.0 mg/kg.

V lost 6 bases, J lost 9 bases, and 15 bases lay in between. The CDR3 sequence is 13 residues long. Germline loops: CDR1 SGHVS, CDR2 FNYEAQ. Sequencing used immunoSEQ multiplex PCR; TCRdb keeps in-frame clones, though not all of them. Found here are about 55,000 clones, 75% to 90% of them singletons; the top ten hold roughly an eighth. Points on this clone: Its target is not known.

A history of autoimmune disease or systemic immunosuppression excluded patients. Material: CD4+ or CD8+ T cells sorted from blood, obtained in a trial of the OX40 agonist ivuxolimab. The TCR was taken from an adult with an advanced solid tumor such as melanoma, head and neck, liver or kidney cancer. The V call is TRBV7-6, the J call TRBJ2-1, with a tentative D call TRBD1 (6 bases). CDR3 DNA: TGTGCCAGCAGACCCGTGGGGGCGGGTGAGCAGTTCTTC. Amino acid sequence: CASRPVGAGEQFF. The whole variable domain, remainder taken from reference TRBV7-6 and TRBJ2-1, is GAGVSQSPRYKVTKRGQDVALRCDPISGHVSLYWYRQALGQGPEFLTYFNYEAQQDKSGLPNDRFSAERPEGSISTLTIQRTEQRDSAMYRCASRPVGAGEQFFGPGTRLTVL.